This T cell receptor beta chain was found in a study of radiation and T cells in renal cell carcinoma. TCRdb keeps only in-frame clones here, not all; method: immunoSEQ multiplex PCR. The sample includes 95,000 or so clones, 65% to 90% seen only once; the top ten take 7.5% to 8.5%. Germline-derived CDR1 and CDR2 are SGHAT and FQNNGV. This CDR3 has 17 residues. V shed 1 base and J 5 bases; nucleotides not matched to a gene: 12. Time point here: baseline pretreatment blood. As for treatment: 15 Gy SBRT to primary tumor, nephrectomy 4 weeks later. The receptor was isolated from a man aged 50-60 years with renal cell carcinoma. The material sequenced was blood, taken from a patient whose treatment included radiotherapy and nephrectomy. V gene TRBV11-2 combines with J gene TRBJ2-5; the match to TRBD2 covers 8 bases. CDR3 coding DNA: TGTGCCAGCAGCTTAGGGACCGGGACCCGGGGGGGGGAGACCCAGTACTTC. It encodes CASSLGTGTRGGETQYF.